The T cell receptor (beta chain) described here comes from a study of shared clonotypes between healthy human individuals (TCRdb year 2020). Background on the whole study: Three men and a couple of women, aged 18 to 49 years, made up the cohort. Per donor, three plates each were used for CD4 naive and CD4 memory, two for CD8 naive, and one for CD8 memory. The study deeply sequenced blood TCR repertoires of five healthy adults to estimate repertoire size and the extent of clonotype sharing between individuals. Different laboratories and diverse techniques were used to prepare libraries and sequence TCR repertoires, to increase sequencing depth and limit assay-specific biases. Per donor, leukapheresis produced somewhere between about 0.94 and 9.5 billion PBMCs. The paper as a whole reports these results and caveats: Naive subsets generally had larger estimated clonotype richness than memory subsets. The genetic and exposure-history diversity represented was limited by the small number of donors. Sampling was restricted to blood, and TCR repertoires in tissue are likely to differ from TCR repertoires in blood. Based on pairwise subsampling, the degree of clonotype sharing among donors was expected to be affected by sequencing depth. Compared with non-shared clonotypes, the clonotypes found in all four sorted-subset donors had higher generation probabilities. Approximately 5% of naive CD4, 3.5% of naive CD8, approximately 2.2% of memory CD4, and roughly 0.4% of memory CD8 clonotypes were shared across several donors. Rarefaction of sorted-subset datasets indicated incomplete sequencing despite the large sequencing depth.

TCR CDR3 regions were amplified from genomic DNA by multiplex PCR using the deep immunoSEQ assay. Extracted genomic DNA from each cell subset was spread evenly across all wells of several immunoSEQ 96-well plates, with each plate serving as a replicate. Each replicate PCR for sorted subsets received around 210 ng genomic DNA, equal to about 30,000 T cell genomes. Purified libraries were quantified with a Qubit 3.0 fluorometer, sized on a Bioanalyzer 2100, and re-quantified with the KAPA Library Quantification kit. A separate single-read 150-cycle Illumina NextSeq 550 flow cell was used to sequence each immunoSEQ 96-well plate. As for how the authors treated the data: Because the immunoSEQ output included only junctional sequences and no quality scores, the filtering could not be the same as the filtering used for full-length reads. To assign V/J genes and CDR3, sequences were annotated using PyIR, a Python wrapper for IgBLAST v1.9, with IMGT germline references. Reads were removed for weak V/J assignments (E-value above 1e-6), missing CDR3, stop codons, out-of-frame junctions, or ambiguous translated residues. V3J clonotypes were defined by identical inferred V gene, J gene, and CDR3 amino acid sequence. Percentage overlap between repertoires was calculated by dividing the number of shared unique clonotypes by the size of the smaller repertoire. Repertoire richness was assessed with RTK rarefaction, the Chao1 estimator, and Recon v2.1 estimates of unobserved clonotypes. Generation probabilities for all TCRbeta clonotypes obtained by the gDNA method from a few donors were computed using OLGA. TCRdb re-hosts the immuneACCESS table, in-frame sequences only. Its copies lack some clones; in the studies checked, an unresolved V gene accounts for under half of them, and the cause for the rest is not known. V, J and clone size were drawn from that table, and D and trimming were deduced from the DNA. The sample table records some 1.5 million clones; 95% to 99% of these occur just once. Jointly, the top ten make up around 0.47% of the sample.

The donors were healthy, HIV-negative adults who had no recently reported acute infections or vaccinations. All donors were Caucasian adults living in Nashville, Tennessee, USA. CD4+ T cells were enriched by magnetic negative selection, after which naive cells were positively selected on CD45RA and the negative fraction was taken as the memory subset. Blood was collected by leukapheresis, and PBMCs were isolated by Ficoll-Histopaque density gradient centrifugation and then cryopreserved in liquid nitrogen vapor phase. Analytical flow cytometry was used to check the purity and quantity of each magnetically sorted T cell population. From each sorted fraction, genomic DNA was isolated and quantified by UV absorbance on a Nanodrop 2000c. To note about this clone: Its antigen is still unknown. No base quality information exists; no much larger clone differs at one position.

The junction carries 23 bases between V and J, which are trimmed by 0 bases and 10 bases respectively. Including the terminal cysteine and phenylalanine, the CDR3 comprises 17 residues. The retained sequence is limited to the CDR3, 51 bases, with the frame set at the first base. CDR1 and CDR2 (SGHRS, YFSETQ) derive from the germline V gene. The material sequenced was naive CD4+ T cells sorted from blood. Taken with the paper, the label for cell subset or site translates to: CD45RA+ positively selected. The sequence links TRBV5-1 to TRBJ2-1, with the D segment identity uncertain. This clonotype was sampled from a man aged 25 to 45 in good health. The nucleotide sequence reads TGCGCCAGCAGCTTGGGAATATCGAGCCTGACGGGTGGAGAGCAGTTCTTC. Translated, it reads CASSLGISSLTGGEQFF.